Presented here are 10 T cell receptor beta chains from one specimen sequenced in a study of shared clonotypes between healthy human individuals. Using immunoSEQ multiplex PCR, the repertoire was profiled, and TCRdb retains in-frame clones only, with some absent. The repertoire holds roughly 490,000 clones, with less than 80% as singletons. Sample: PBMCs. These receptors originate from a woman in her thirties or forties in good health. Some clones in this sample may be carry-over from other donors' samples.

This sequence joins TRBV5-4 and TRBJ2-1; the match to TRBD2 covers 11 bases. J gave up 4 bases and V 5 bases, and 5 bases lay outside the gene matches. The germline V gene encodes CDR1 SGHNT and CDR2 YYREEE (reference sequence). The CDR3 length is 15 residues. The CDR3 spells CASSTGTSGYNEQFF. The CDR3 DNA is TGTGCCAGCAGTACCGGGACTAGCGGATACAATGAGCAGTTCTTC. Combining the CDR3 with reference TRBV5-4 and TRBJ2-1 gives the whole variable domain ETGVTQSPTHLIKTRGQQVTLRCSSQSGHNTVSWYQQALGQGPQFIFQYYREEENGRGNFPPRFSGLQFPNYSSELNVNALELDDSALYLCASSTGTSGYNEQFFGPGTRLTVL.

This chain uses TRBV25-1 with TRBJ2-6; D is possibly TRBD1 (5 bases). With 2 bases removed from V and 2 bases from J, the gap between germline ends came to 13 bases. The germline V gene encodes CDR1 MGHDK and CDR2 SYGVNS. The CDR3 has 17 amino acids. CDR3 region: CASSEGWQGAGANVLTF. CDR3 DNA sequence: TGTGCCAGCAGTGAAGGTTGGCAGGGCGCTGGGGCCAACGTCCTGACTTTC.

J is TRBJ1-1 and V is TRBV29-1; TRBD1 aligns across 8 bases. The ends lost 7 bases at V and 4 bases at J; junction bases unmatched: 17. The CDR3 is 16 residues long. In germline, CDR1 is SQVTM, CDR2 ANQGSEA. The CDR3 sequence is CSAQGPQGATGTEAFF. The CDR3 DNA follows: TGCAGCGCTCAGGGTCCTCAGGGGGCAACTGGCACTGAAGCTTTCTTT. Variable domain in full (rest from reference TRBV29-1 and TRBJ1-1): SAVISQKPSRDICQRGTSLTIQCQVDSQVTMMFWYRQQPGQSLTLIATANQGSEATYESGFVIDKFPISRPNLTFSTLTVSNMSPEDSSIYLCSAQGPQGATGTEAFFGQGTRLTVV.

The chain couples TRBV10-3 to TRBJ2-1; D is unclear. V lost 0 bases to trimming and J lost 5 bases, with 5 bases between them. Per the germline V gene, CDR1 is ENHRY and CDR2 is SYGVKD. This CDR3 has 13 residues. The CDR3 DNA is TGTGCCATCAGTGAGTCGAAAGACAATGAGCAGTTCTTC. This gives the protein CAISESKDNEQFF.

The chain recombines TRBV19 with TRBJ2-2; 9 nucleotides line up with TRBD2. The length of the CDR3 is 14 residues. The germline V gene encodes CDR1 LNHDA and CDR2 SQIVND (reference sequence). After removal of 5 bases from V and 5 bases from J, the junction contained 3 bases not matched to a gene. In DNA form, the CDR3 reads TGTGCCAGTAGTGACCTAGCGGGGACCGGGGAGCTGTTTTTT. Translating gives CASSDLAGTGELFF.

This chain links TRBV6-5 with TRBJ2-7; 8 positions match TRBD2. V gave up 4 bases and J gave up 1 base; unmatched junction bases: 9. This CDR3 comprises 16 residues. Per the germline V gene, CDR1 is MNHEY and CDR2 is SVGAGI. The CDR3 is CASSLGVAGPSYEQYF. CDR3 sequence (DNA): TGTGCCAGCAGTTTAGGGGTAGCGGGACCTTCCTACGAGCAGTACTTC.

V usage is TRBV14 and J usage is TRBJ2-1; 8 bases map to TRBD1. Germline-derived CDR1 and CDR2 are SGHDN and FVKESK. There are 14 residues in the CDR3. V lost 1 base and J lost 5; bases outside the gene matches: 1. The CDR3 loop reads CASSQVRGHNEQFF. CDR3 nucleotides: TGTGCCAGCAGCCAAGTCAGGGGGCACAATGAGCAGTTCTTC.

CDR3 coding DNA: TGTGCCAGCAGCCCCGCCGGCAGGAGAAGCACAGATACGCAGTATTTT. This codes for CASSPAGRRSTDTQYF. The rearrangement uses TRBV5-6 and TRBJ2-3; the D is unclear. Trimming pared 4 bases from V and 0 bases from J, leaving 15 bases between. Germline V CDR1 and CDR2: SGHDT, YYEEEE. The CDR3 loop spans 16 amino acids. Full variable domain (missing parts from reference TRBV5-6 and TRBJ2-3): DAGVTQSPTHLIKTRGQQVTLRCSPKSGHDTVSWYQQALGQGPQFIFQYYEEEERQRGNFPDRFSGHQFPNYSSELNVNALLLGDSALYLCASSPAGRRSTDTQYFGPGTRLTVL.

The chain links TRBV5-1 to TRBJ2-7; D is perhaps TRBD1 (6 bases). CDR1 is SGHRS, CDR2 YFSETQ, per germline. V was shortened by 1 base and J by 0 bases, with 11 bases between the two germline ends. This CDR3 has 15 amino acids. Here the CDR3 DNA reads TGCGCCAGCAGCTTGCCGACAGGTTTCTCCTACGAGCAGTACTTC. It yields the protein CASSLPTGFSYEQYF.

The chain combines TRBV30 with TRBJ2-3; weak D call: TRBD1 (5 bases). From germline, CDR1 is GTSNPN and CDR2 SVGIG (reference sequence). The V and J ends lost 2 bases and 3 bases respectively, with 12 bases between them. This CDR3 has 14 residues. CDR3: CAWSRAGRTDTQYF. DNA of the CDR3: TGTGCCTGGAGTAGGGCAGGGCGTACAGATACGCAGTATTTT.